This paragraph reports one T cell receptor (beta chain). This entry belongs to a study of blood T cell repertoires in COVID-19. Turning to the study itself: Whether acute or convalescent, the COVID-19 samples came from the United States, Italy and Spain. T cells, B-cell-depleted T cells, or PBMCs provided the cDNA or gDNA that served as material.

This CDR3 has 15 amino acids. Germline loops: CDR1 SGHRS, CDR2 YFSETQ. With V trimmed by 4 bases and J by 10 bases, 8 bases remained unmatched. Original methodology: Scientists estimated how many nucleated cells there were by amplifying reference gene primers. Here immunoSEQ multiplex PCR was the method, and the copy in TCRdb shows in-frame clones only, minus some. V and J calls and clone size are as listed in that table; D and trimming were resolved from the DNA. Among a few hundred thousand clones listed, roughly 85% were seen once. The chain is built from TRBV5-1 and TRBJ1-6, with 10 nucleotides matching TRBD1. The receptor was derived from a woman aged 18 to 35 with acute or convalescent COVID-19. Material: peripheral blood. CDR3 bases: TGCGCCAGCAGCCGCCCCGGGACAGGGGAATCACCCCTCCACTTT. It codes for CASSRPGTGESPLHF.